The TCR beta chain under discussion was sequenced for a study of Graves' ophthalmopathy and Graves' hyperthyroidism. Study context: Peripheral blood samples were taken at initial diagnosis, before any treatment.

Certain patients, namely those with other autoimmune diseases, uncontrolled infections, pregnancy or lactation, were excluded. Establishment of the diagnosis relied upon clinical symptoms, serum thyroxine, TRAb, thyroid ultrasound and orbital computed tomography. In its sample, this clonotype was seen many times. Transcripts of RNA were the source for amplifying TCR beta CDR3 regions. A first-round RT-PCR used HTBI primers, followed by a second-round multiplex PCR. Each CDR3 protein gets one entry after TCRdb re-called the multiplex PCR reads with MiXCR. The table has 350,000 to 400,000 distinct CDR3 sequences, 15% seen once. Sequencing input: peripheral blood. The TCR sequence derives from a woman under 30 with stable Graves' hyperthyroidism.

CDR3 protein: CATSRAPDDNEQFF. The CDR3 coding sequence is TGTGCCACCAGCAGAGCCCCGGACGACAATGAGCAGTTCTTC. This chain joins TRBV15 and TRBJ2-1; D is unresolved. Germline V CDR1 and CDR2: LNHNV, YYDKDF (reference sequence). The CDR3 has 14 residues. V was pared by 1 base and J by 5 bases, with 9 bases between.